This entry is about one T cell receptor (beta chain). The entry originates in a study of shared T cell receptors in the human thymus. TCRdb's copy holds only in-frame clones and misses some; the assay was immunoSEQ multiplex PCR. The profile shows hundreds of thousands of clones, 70% to 90% of them singletons. CDR3 length: 16 residues. The germline CDR1 and CDR2 sequences are MNHEY and SMNVEV (reference sequence). V lost 0 bases and J 8 bases, leaving 19 bases between the germline ends. These data also featured in a second study, about human thymus T cells.

This receptor was taken from a boy in the first two years of life with a congenital heart defect. The rearrangement links TRBV27 to TRBJ1-2; D unclear. Input material: thymocytes. The CDR3 spells CASSLSEGGKGSGYTF. CDR3 in DNA: TGTGCCAGCAGTTTATCAGAGGGAGGAAAAGGAAGCGGCTACACCTTC.